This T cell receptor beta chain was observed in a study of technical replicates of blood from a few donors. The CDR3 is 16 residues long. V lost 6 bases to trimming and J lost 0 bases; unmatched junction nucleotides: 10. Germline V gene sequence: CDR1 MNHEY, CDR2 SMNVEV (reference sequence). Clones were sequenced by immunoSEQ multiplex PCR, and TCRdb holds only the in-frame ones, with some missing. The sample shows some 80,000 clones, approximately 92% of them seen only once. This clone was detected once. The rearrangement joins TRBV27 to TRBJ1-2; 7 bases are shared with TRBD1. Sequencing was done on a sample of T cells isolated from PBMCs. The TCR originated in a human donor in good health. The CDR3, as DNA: TGTGCCAGCAGGCCAGACAGGGCCCCTACTAACTATGGCTACACCTTC. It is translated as CASRPDRAPTNYGYTF.